The 3 T cell receptor beta chains listed next were all sequenced from one sample in a study of molecular identifiers for immune sequencing clone quantification. TCRdb itself ran the PCR reads through MiXCR, one entry per CDR3 protein. Counted here are about 640,000 distinct CDR3 sequences, about 20% occurring once; the ten biggest clones make up roughly 0.83%. Sequenced: naive CD8+ T cells from blood, with Jurkat cell RNA spiked in. The subset is: FACS-sorted CD8+CD4-CCR7+CD45RA+ naive T cells. These receptors were taken from a human donor in good health. Some libraries in this study had Jurkat cell RNA spiked in.

This clonotype was seen ten or more times. This chain uses TRBV28 with TRBJ2-1; weak D call: TRBD2 (6 bases). The CDR3 has 14 residues. The V and J ends lost 3 bases and 7 bases respectively, with 13 bases between them. Looked up from germline, CDR1 is MDHEN and CDR2 is SYDVKM. The CDR3 spells CASSFTRGGNEQFF. CDR3 DNA sequence: TGTGCCAGCAGTTTCACCCGTGGGGGGAATGAGCAGTTCTTC.

The chain combines TRBV11-1 with TRBJ1-1, with D unresolved. The CDR3 runs 15 residues. The germline CDR1 and CDR2 sequences are SGHAT and FQDESV (reference sequence). The germline V and J ends were trimmed by 4 bases and 4 bases, with 16 bases remaining between them. The CDR3: CASSWTANLGTEAFF. The CDR3 DNA sequence: TGTGCCAGCAGCTGGACGGCCAACTTGGGCACTGAAGCTTTCTTT.

This clonotype was seen repeatedly, ten times or more. This chain uses TRBV12-3 or TRBV12-4 with TRBJ2-7; D call uncertain. The CDR3 extends over 12 amino acids. The V gene lost 3 bases and the J gene lost 3 bases, with 6 bases spanning the gap. The CDR3, as DNA: TGTGCCAGCAGTTTGGGGTTCTACGAGCAGTACTTC. Residues: CASSLGFYEQYF.